The clone carrying this TCR beta chain appeared a few times. The antigen is not known. This record belongs to a study of T cell clones after liver transplantation. The overall study: Three of eight recipients were HCV-positive; others had non-autoimmune, non-viral indications. Whole-study findings and limits: In most of the 8 subjects, circulating graft-donor-reactive CD4 TCRbeta sequences fell significantly after transplant.

CD3+CD4+ and CD3+CD8+ cells were FACS-sorted from thawed unstimulated PBMCs. The data were produced by immunoSEQ multiplex PCR, yet TCRdb's version contains in-frame clones alone and is incomplete. The sample has some 80,000 clones; around 80% are singletons. V lost 3 bases to trimming and J lost 8 bases; unmatched junction nucleotides: 10. The CDR3 loop spans 15 amino acids. Germline CDR1 is SEHNR and CDR2 is FQNEAQ (reference sequence). Source: CD4+ T cells from blood, taken less than 50 months after liver transplant. V usage is TRBV7-9 and J usage is TRBJ2-1; TRBD2 matches 7 bases. The clonotype was recovered from a human patient who received a liver transplant. The graft donor may account for some of the T cells. In nucleotides, the CDR3 is TGTGCCAGCAGCTTTAGGGCTAGCGGAATGGATGAGCAGTTCTTC. It encodes CASSFRASGMDEQFF.